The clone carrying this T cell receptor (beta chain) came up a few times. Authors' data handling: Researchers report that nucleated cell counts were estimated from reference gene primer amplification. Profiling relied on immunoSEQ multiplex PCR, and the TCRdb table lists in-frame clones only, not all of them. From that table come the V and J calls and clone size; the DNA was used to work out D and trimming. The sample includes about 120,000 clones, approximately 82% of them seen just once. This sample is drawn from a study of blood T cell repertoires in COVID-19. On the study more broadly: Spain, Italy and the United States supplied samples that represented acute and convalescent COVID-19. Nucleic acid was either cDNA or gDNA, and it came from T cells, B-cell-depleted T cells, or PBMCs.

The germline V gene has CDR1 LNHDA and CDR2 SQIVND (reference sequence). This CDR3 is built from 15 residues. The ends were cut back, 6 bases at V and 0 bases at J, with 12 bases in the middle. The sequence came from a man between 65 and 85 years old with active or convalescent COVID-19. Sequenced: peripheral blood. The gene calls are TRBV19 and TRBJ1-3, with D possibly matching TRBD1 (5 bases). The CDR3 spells CASSQGWNSGNTIYF. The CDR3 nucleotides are TGTGCCAGTAGCCAGGGATGGAACTCTGGAAACACCATATATTTT.